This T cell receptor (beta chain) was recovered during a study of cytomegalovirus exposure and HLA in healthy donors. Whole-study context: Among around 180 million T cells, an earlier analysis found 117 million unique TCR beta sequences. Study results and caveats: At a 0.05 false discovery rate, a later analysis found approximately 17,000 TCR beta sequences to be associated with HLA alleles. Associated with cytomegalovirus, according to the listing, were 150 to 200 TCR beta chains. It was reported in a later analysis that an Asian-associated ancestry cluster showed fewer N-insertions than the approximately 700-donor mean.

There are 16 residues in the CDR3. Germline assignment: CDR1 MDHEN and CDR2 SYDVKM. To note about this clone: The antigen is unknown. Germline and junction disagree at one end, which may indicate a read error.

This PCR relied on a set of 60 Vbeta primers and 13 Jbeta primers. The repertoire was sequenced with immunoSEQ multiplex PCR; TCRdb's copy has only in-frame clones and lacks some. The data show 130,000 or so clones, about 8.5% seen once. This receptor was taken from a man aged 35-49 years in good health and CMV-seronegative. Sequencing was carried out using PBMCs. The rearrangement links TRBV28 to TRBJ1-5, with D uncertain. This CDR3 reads CASSFAYLYSNQPQNF. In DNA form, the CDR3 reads TGTGCCAGCAGTTTCGCTTACCTTTATAGCAATCAGCCCCAGAATTTT.